The clone carrying this T cell receptor (beta chain) has just a few counts. The antigen remains unidentified. Germline V gene sequence: CDR1 KGHDR, CDR2 SFDVKD. V was shortened by 3 bases and J by 2 bases, with 16 bases between the two germline ends. The CDR3 is made up of 16 amino acids. RNA transcripts were the template for amplifying TCR beta CDR3 regions. The primer set for the first-round RT-PCR of the TCR CDR3 was HTBI. Via MiXCR, TCRdb re-called the multiplex PCR reads, giving one row per CDR3 protein. The sample holds roughly 580,000 distinct CDR3 sequences; more than 45% are singletons and the top ten take 8.2%. The data belong to a study of T cells in Graves' hyperthyroidism and ophthalmopathy. Overall study findings and caveats: The authors' 13 V-J model separated ophthalmopathy from stable hyperthyroidism.

Sequenced material: peripheral blood or thyroid tissue (not recorded which). This TCR was sampled from a woman aged 18-29 years with Graves' hyperthyroidism. The chain combines TRBV24-1 with TRBJ2-7, with D possibly being TRBD2 (6 bases). CDR3 sequence: CATSDRRGGPPYEQYF. Here the CDR3 DNA reads TGTGCCACCAGTGATAGGAGGGGCGGACCGCCCTACGAGCAGTACTTC.